What follows are 2 T cell receptor beta chains derived from one specimen sequenced in a study of glioma-infiltrating T cells after dendritic cell vaccination (dated by TCRdb to 2016 to 2017). Receptor amplification or capture employed the immunoSEQ multiplex PCR assay. The source is immuneACCESS, and TCRdb retained only in-frame sequences with V and J called. Part of the clones is not carried over; for the studies checked, unresolved V genes explain less than half of this, and the remainder is unexplained. The sample table holds some 100,000 clones, of which more than 75% were seen once. Of the sample, 2.5% to 3% falls within the top ten clones. The sequenced sample was blood, obtained before dendritic cell vaccination. The receptors originated from a human donor with glioblastoma.

This chain connects TRBV18 to TRBJ2-7; a weak D match, TRBD1 (5 bases). The CDR3 runs 16 residues. The germline V gene has CDR1 KGHSH and CDR2 LQKENI. Trimming took off 0 bases at V and 2 bases at J, with 14 bases between the two ends. This CDR3 reads CASSPPGRNDPYEQYF. The CDR3 bases are TGTGCCAGCTCACCACCGGGGCGCAACGACCCCTACGAGCAGTACTTC.

J is TRBJ2-7 and V is TRBV5-1, with 12 bases matching TRBD1. Germline assignment: CDR1 SGHRS and CDR2 YFSETQ. With V trimmed by 4 bases and J by 10 bases, 12 bases remained unmatched. The CDR3 is 15 residues long. Written as DNA, the CDR3 is TGCGCCAGCAGCCCGGAGGGGACAGGGGGCGTTGATCAGTACTTC. The encoded protein is CASSPEGTGGVDQYF. Looking up the rest from reference TRBV5-1 and TRBJ2-7 gives the full variable domain: KAGVTQTPRYLIKTRGQQVTLSCSPISGHRSVSWYQQTPGQGLQFLFEYFSETQRNKGNFPGRFSGRQFSNSRSEMNVSTLELGDSALYLCASSPEGTGGVDQYFGPGTRLTVT.